Reported below is one T cell receptor (beta chain). These data come from a study of blood T cell repertoires in COVID-19. Study as a whole: The origin of the acute and convalescent COVID-19 samples was the United States, Italy and Spain. Sources were T cells, B-cell-depleted T cells, or PBMCs; the material itself was cDNA or gDNA.

Original processing methods: Amplifying reference gene primers gave estimates of nucleated cell counts. Sequencing was performed with immunoSEQ multiplex PCR; in TCRdb, only in-frame clones are kept and a portion is missing. For V, J and clone size, that table is used; D and trimming come from the DNA. The sample consists of about 34,000 clones, 90% of them appearing once. V shed 4 bases and J 7 bases; nucleotides not matched to a gene: 4. Germline V CDR1 and CDR2: SGHRS, YFSETQ. The CDR3 consists of 13 residues. The material sequenced was peripheral blood. This clonotype was sampled from a man in his fifties or sixties with active or convalescent COVID-19. The chain has TRBV5-1 and TRBJ1-5; 8 bases map to TRBD1. Written as DNA, the CDR3 is TGCGCCAGCAGCCCGACAGGGGAGCAGCCCCAGCATTTT. Translated, it gives CASSPTGEQPQHF.